The 32 T cell receptor beta chains presented below share a single source sample, sequenced in a study of long-term antiretroviral therapy in people with HIV. Researchers ran immunoSEQ v3.0 at survey level. Here immunoSEQ multiplex PCR was the method, and the copy in TCRdb shows in-frame clones only, minus some. The table includes 35,000 to 40,000 clones, about 94% detected once. Specimen: unsorted PBMCs, collected 4.1 years after starting antiretroviral therapy. The receptors derive from a woman aged 45-60 years with HIV.

The genes are TRBV2 and TRBJ2-6; the D is unclear. The germline V gene encodes CDR1 SNHLY and CDR2 FYNNEI. V gave up 5 bases and J gave up 0 bases, with 8 bases separating them. CDR3 length: 15 amino acids. The CDR3 DNA follows: TGTGCCAGCAGTAAGGGTGTCTCTGGGGCCAACGTCCTGACTTTC. It encodes CASSKGVSGANVLTF.

This chain connects TRBV27 to TRBJ2-3; D perhaps matches TRBD2 (6 bases). Deletions cut 2 bases from V and 6 bases from J, with 15 bases between. The germline CDR1 and CDR2 sequences are MNHEY and SMNVEV (reference sequence). The CDR3 sequence is 15 residues long. The CDR3 DNA is TGTGCCAGCAGTTTAAAAGGCCGGGCGGGGGATACGCAGTATTTT. Its translation is CASSLKGRAGDTQYF.

J is TRBJ1-4 and V is TRBV7-6; a weak D match, TRBD1 (5 bases). The CDR3 totals 15 residues. Germline CDR1 and CDR2: SGHVS and FNYEAQ. The V end lost 5 bases, the J end lost 1 base, and 11 bases lay between the germline ends. The CDR3 is CASSRGDRTNEKLFF. The CDR3 DNA sequence: TGTGCCAGCAGCCGGGGCGACAGAACTAATGAAAAACTGTTTTTT.

This clone came up once. J is TRBJ2-5 and V is TRBV7-9; TRBD2 aligns across 8 bases. V lost 2 bases to trimming and J lost 4 bases; unmatched junction nucleotides: 12. The germline V gene encodes CDR1 SEHNR and CDR2 FQNEAQ (reference sequence). The CDR3 extends over 17 amino acids. The DNA for the CDR3 is TGTGCCAGCAGCTTACCCCGGGGACTAGAGGGCTTAGAGACCCAGTACTTC. Residues: CASSLPRGLEGLETQYF. Together with reference TRBV7-9 and TRBJ2-5, the CDR3 gives the full variable domain: DTGVSQNPRHKITKRGQNVTFRCDPISEHNRLYWYRQTLGQGPEFLTYFQNEAQLEKSRLLSDRFSAERPKGSFSTLEIQRTEQGDSAMYLCASSLPRGLEGLETQYFGPGTRLLVL.

V and J are TRBV30 and TRBJ1-2, with 8 bases lining up with TRBD1. V was pared by 5 bases and J by 8 bases, with 1 base of the junction left unmatched. Germline CDR1 reads GTSNPN; CDR2 reads SVGIG (reference sequence). The CDR3 contains 10 residues. The CDR3 loop is CAWGTGGYTF. The CDR3 coding sequence is TGTGCCTGGGGGACAGGCGGCTACACCTTC.

The chain links TRBV5-4 to TRBJ1-1; 10 bases are a match to TRBD1. This CDR3 spans 14 amino acids. Germline CDR1 and CDR2: SGHNT and YYREEE (reference sequence). V lost 2 bases, J lost 10 bases, and 8 bases stayed unmatched. The CDR3 here is CASSLRQGAGGAFF. The DNA for the CDR3 is TGTGCCAGCAGCTTAAGACAGGGGGCCGGGGGAGCTTTCTTT. The full variable domain, its missing parts supplied by reference TRBV5-4 and TRBJ1-1, is ETGVTQSPTHLIKTRGQQVTLRCSSQSGHNTVSWYQQALGQGPQFIFQYYREEENGRGNFPPRFSGLQFPNYSSELNVNALELDDSALYLCASSLRQGAGGAFFGQGTRLTVV.

V is TRBV5-4 and J is TRBJ1-2, with a possible D match to TRBD1 (6 bases). CDR3 length: 15 residues. Germline V gene sequence: CDR1 SGHNT, CDR2 YYREEE (reference sequence). With 0 bases removed from V and 4 bases from J, the gap between germline ends came to 13 bases. The CDR3: CASSLGGAPIYGYTF. In nucleotides, the CDR3 is TGTGCCAGCAGCTTGGGGGGGGCGCCCATCTATGGCTACACCTTC.

The chain couples TRBV7-9 to TRBJ2-7; D gene uncertain. CDR1 is SEHNR, CDR2 FQNEAQ, per germline (reference sequence). The CDR3 spans 13 residues. Trimming removed 1 base at V and 0 bases at J, with 4 bases between. The CDR3 loop is CASSLDASYEQYF. The CDR3 DNA reads TGTGCCAGCAGCTTAGACGCCTCCTACGAGCAGTACTTC.

A single count supports this clone. The chain has TRBV5-1 and TRBJ2-7, with 7 positions matching TRBD2. From germline, CDR1 is SGHRS and CDR2 YFSETQ. This CDR3 is 17 amino acids long. The V and J ends lost 0 bases and 0 bases, in that order; junction bases with no gene match: 9. The CDR3 DNA reads TGCGCCAGCAGCTTGGCGTACGGACTAGGGCGCTCCTACGAGCAGTACTTC. Translating it yields CASSLAYGLGRSYEQYF.

A single count supports this clone. This chain uses TRBV28 with TRBJ2-5; tentative D call: TRBD1 (6 bases). Germline V lookup: CDR1 MDHEN, CDR2 SYDVKM. The V gene lost 5 bases and the J gene lost 5 bases, with 18 bases spanning the gap. The CDR3 is 15 amino acids. CDR3 residues: CASSPPGQGLETQYF. DNA of the CDR3: TGTGCCAGCAGTCCCCCAGGGCAGGGGTTGGAGACCCAGTACTTC. Looking up the rest from reference TRBV28 and TRBJ2-5 gives the full variable domain: DVKVTQSSRYLVKRTGEKVFLECVQDMDHENMFWYRQDPGLGLRLIYFSYDVKMKEKGDIPEGYSVSREKKERFSLILESASTNQTSMYLCASSPPGQGLETQYFGPGTRLLVL.

The rearrangement links TRBV7-9 to TRBJ2-6; D is perhaps TRBD2 (6 bases). V was cut by 5 bases and J by 4 bases, with 18 bases left in between. This CDR3 has 17 residues. Germline-derived CDR1 and CDR2 are SEHNR and FQNEAQ (reference sequence). The CDR3 reads CASSLVEGNPGANVLTF. CDR3 nucleotides: TGTGCCAGCAGCCTGGTGGAGGGAAATCCGGGGGCCAACGTCCTGACTTTC. Full variable domain (outside the CDR3, taken from reference TRBV7-9 and TRBJ2-6): DTGVSQNPRHKITKRGQNVTFRCDPISEHNRLYWYRQTLGQGPEFLTYFQNEAQLEKSRLLSDRFSAERPKGSFSTLEIQRTEQGDSAMYLCASSLVEGNPGANVLTFGAGSRLTVL.

This clone was recorded once. CDR3 in amino acids: CAWSVLGGFGTEAFF. DNA for the CDR3: TGTGCCTGGAGTGTACTGGGAGGGTTTGGAACTGAAGCTTTCTTT. The rearrangement joins TRBV30 to TRBJ1-1; D is undetermined. Germline V gene lookup returns CDR1 GTSNPN and CDR2 SVGIG (reference sequence). Trimming stripped 0 bases from V and 5 bases from J, with 16 bases between. The CDR3 is 15 amino acids.

J is TRBJ2-1 and V is TRBV9; 11 bases are shared with TRBD2. Germline CDR1 and CDR2: SGDLS and YYNGEE. V lost 0 bases to trimming and J lost 10 bases; unmatched junction nucleotides: 3. CDR3 size: 14 residues. The CDR3 nucleotides are TGTGCCAGCAGCGTAGGGGGACTAGCGGACGAGCAGTTCTTC. Amino acids: CASSVGGLADEQFF.

The chain is built from TRBV18 and TRBJ2-2; 8 nucleotides agree with TRBD2. Per germline, CDR1 KGHSH and CDR2 LQKENI. V lost 2 bases, J lost 5 bases, and 7 bases stayed unmatched. This CDR3 comprises 16 residues. This CDR3 reads CASSPLPRGGTGELFF. For the CDR3, the DNA is TGTGCCAGCTCACCATTACCACGCGGGGGGACCGGGGAGCTGTTTTTT.

The chain joins TRBV29-1 to TRBJ2-1, with 10 bases that match TRBD2. The germline V gene has CDR1 SQVTM and CDR2 ANQGSEA. V was clipped by 7 bases and J by 9 bases; unmatched bases: 9. This CDR3 region has 13 residues. CDR3 DNA: TGCAGCGCTCCGCCAACTAGCGGGGTTGAGCAGTTCTTC. It translates to CSAPPTSGVEQFF.

The J gene is TRBJ2-2, the V gene TRBV5-4; D remains unclear. V dropped 0 bases and J dropped 4 bases, with 7 bases sitting between them. Per the germline V gene, CDR1 is SGHNT and CDR2 is YYREEE (reference sequence). The CDR3 totals 14 residues. The CDR3 nucleotides are TGTGCCAGCAGCTTGGCCCGTGCCACCGGGGAGCTGTTTTTT. Translated: CASSLARATGELFF.

This rearrangement joins TRBV2 to TRBJ1-2; D is unclear. V gave up 2 bases and J gave up 5 bases, with 3 bases separating them. The CDR3 runs to 11 residues. The germline CDR1 and CDR2 sequences are SNHLY and FYNNEI. This chain's CDR3 is CASSERYGYTF. The CDR3 region has the DNA TGTGCCAGCAGTGAACGATATGGCTACACCTTC.

The J gene is TRBJ2-1, the V gene TRBV7-9; no firm D call. The CDR3 totals 12 residues. The V gene's germline CDR1 is SEHNR and CDR2 FQNEAQ (reference sequence). Trimming took off 5 bases at V and 7 bases at J, with 9 bases between the two ends. The CDR3 DNA is TGTGCCAGCAGCCTCAAAGAGAATGAGCAGTTCTTC. Encoded protein: CASSLKENEQFF.

The CDR3 spells CASSVGPAGTGGETQYF. The CDR3 DNA follows: TGTGCCAGCAGCGTCGGCCCGGCAGGGACTGGAGGAGAGACCCAGTACTTC. The chain combines TRBV11-2 with TRBJ2-5; tentatively, D is TRBD2 (6 bases). Trimming shortened V by 5 bases and J by 4 bases, and 23 bases separated the two germline ends. CDR1 and CDR2 from the germline V gene are SGHAT and FQNNGV. CDR3 length: 17 residues.

This clone has only one observation. This chain's CDR3 is CASSLAPAADLDTQYF. The CDR3 region has the DNA TGTGCCAGCAGCTTAGCCCCAGCCGCGGATCTAGATACGCAGTATTTT. The V call is TRBV7-6, the J call TRBJ2-3; no clear D. V lost 0 bases to trimming and J lost 5 bases, with 15 bases between them. This CDR3 has 16 residues. The germline V gene has CDR1 SGHVS and CDR2 FNYEAQ.

The chain uses TRBV5-6 and TRBJ1-1; possibly TRBD1 for D (5 bases). Trimming took off 0 bases at V and 2 bases at J, with 17 bases between the two ends. This CDR3 region has 17 residues. CDR1 is SGHDT, CDR2 YYEEEE, per germline. As DNA, the CDR3 is TGTGCCAGCAGCTTGGCTGGGACCACCACCTCCAACACTGAAGCTTTCTTT. This gives the protein CASSLAGTTTSNTEAFF. The full variable domain, with the rest looked up from reference TRBV5-6 and TRBJ1-1, is DAGVTQSPTHLIKTRGQQVTLRCSPKSGHDTVSWYQQALGQGPQFIFQYYEEEERQRGNFPDRFSGHQFPNYSSELNVNALLLGDSALYLCASSLAGTTTSNTEAFFGQGTRLTVV.

This clone has a single count. The chain carries TRBV6-1 and TRBJ1-5; D perhaps matches TRBD1 (5 bases). The V gene lost 3 bases and the J gene lost 5 bases, with 14 bases spanning the gap. The CDR3 consists of 15 residues. The V gene's germline CDR1 is MNHNS and CDR2 SASEGT. This CDR3 is CASSDWWRDHQPQHF. The CDR3, as DNA: TGTGCCAGCAGTGACTGGTGGAGGGACCATCAGCCCCAGCATTTT.

The genes are TRBV30 and TRBJ1-3; D call uncertain. The CDR3 is 11 amino acids. CDR1 is GTSNPN and CDR2 is SVGIG in the germline V gene (reference sequence). With 1 base removed from V and 4 bases from J, the gap between germline ends came to 2 bases. CDR3 in amino acids: CAWSGGNTIYF. The CDR3 DNA sequence: TGTGCCTGGAGTGGAGGAAACACCATATATTTT.

V is TRBV13 and J is TRBJ2-7; D gene uncertain. The CDR3 spans 13 residues. CDR1 and CDR2 from the germline V gene are PRHDT and FYEKMQ (reference sequence). V lost 0 bases to trimming and J lost 2 bases, with 5 bases between them. The CDR3 spells CASSLGLTYEQYF. CDR3 DNA: TGTGCCAGCAGCTTAGGACTAACCTACGAGCAGTACTTC.

For the CDR3, the DNA is TGTGCCAGCAGTGAGTATGGGGGTCCGGGAGCCCTCCACTTT. This codes for CASSEYGGPGALHF. V usage is TRBV6-1 and J usage is TRBJ1-6; a possible D gene is TRBD1 (5 bases). The CDR3 is 14 residues long. V lost 3 bases to trimming and J lost 14 bases, with 17 bases between them. The V gene's germline CDR1 is MNHNS and CDR2 SASEGT.

With regard to this clone: This sample includes further DNA sequences coding for the same CDR3. The CDR3 loop is CASSLEGAGNQPQHF. The CDR3 nucleotides read TGCGCCAGCAGCTTGGAGGGGGCTGGCAATCAGCCCCAGCATTTT. This rearrangement joins TRBV5-1 to TRBJ1-5; TRBD1 agrees at 7 bases. The V gene's germline CDR1 is SGHRS and CDR2 YFSETQ. The CDR3 contains 15 residues. Unmatched junction bases numbered 2, after V lost 0 bases and J lost 2 bases. Supplemented by reference TRBV5-1 and TRBJ1-5, the full variable domain reads KAGVTQTPRYLIKTRGQQVTLSCSPISGHRSVSWYQQTPGQGLQFLFEYFSETQRNKGNFPGRFSGRQFSNSRSEMNVSTLELGDSALYLCASSLEGAGNQPQHFGDGTRLSIL.

The chain recombines TRBV30 with TRBJ1-2; tentative D call: TRBD1 (5 bases). The length of the CDR3 is 12 residues. CDR1 is GTSNPN and CDR2 is SVGIG in the germline V gene (reference sequence). V gave up 3 bases and J gave up 2 bases, with 7 bases separating them. The CDR3 loop reads CAWSRDNYGYTF. The CDR3 bases are TGTGCCTGGAGCCGGGACAACTATGGCTACACCTTC.

This clone was observed a few times. V is TRBV9 and J is TRBJ2-2, with unresolved D. Looked up from germline, CDR1 is SGDLS and CDR2 is YYNGEE. V lost 1 base to trimming and J lost 3 bases, with 10 bases between them. The CDR3 runs to 15 residues. For the CDR3, the DNA is TGTGCCAGCAGCGTACAAGGACGGGACACCGGGGAGCTGTTTTTT. Translated, it gives CASSVQGRDTGELFF. Filled out from reference TRBV9 and TRBJ2-2, the complete variable domain reads DSGVTQTPKHLITATGQRVTLRCSPRSGDLSVYWYQQSLDQGLQFLIQYYNGEERAKGNILERFSAQQFPDLHSELNLSSLELGDSALYFCASSVQGRDTGELFFGEGSRLTVL.

The chain has TRBV6-5 and TRBJ2-3; TRBD2 matches at 8 bases. Germline V gene data show CDR1 as MNHEY and CDR2 as SVGAGI. The CDR3 is made up of 16 amino acids. Losses at the gene ends were 2 bases for V and 6 bases for J; bases not matched to a gene: 10. For the CDR3, the DNA is TGTGCCAGCAGTTACGAGGTTCGGGGGGGGCGGGATACGCAGTATTTT. This translates into CASSYEVRGGRDTQYF.

The chain links TRBV5-6 to TRBJ1-1; no clear D gene. Germline V gene sequence: CDR1 SGHDT, CDR2 YYEEEE. Trimming pared 2 bases from V and 5 bases from J, leaving 10 bases between. The CDR3 totals 13 residues. This chain's CDR3 is CASSFGLETEAFF. The CDR3 DNA is TGTGCCAGCAGCTTCGGATTGGAGACTGAAGCTTTCTTT. Complete variable domain (other parts from reference TRBV5-6 and TRBJ1-1): DAGVTQSPTHLIKTRGQQVTLRCSPKSGHDTVSWYQQALGQGPQFIFQYYEEEERQRGNFPDRFSGHQFPNYSSELNVNALLLGDSALYLCASSFGLETEAFFGQGTRLTVV.

This clone has just a few counts. V usage is TRBV7-3 and J usage is TRBJ1-6, with 7 positions matching TRBD1. The germline V gene has CDR1 SGHTA and CDR2 FQGTGA. The CDR3 has 12 residues. V lost 4 bases and J lost 12; bases outside the gene matches: 3. CDR3 region: CASSSQGGPLHF. The CDR3, as DNA: TGTGCCAGCAGCTCCCAGGGGGGACCCCTCCACTTT.

The V and J genes are TRBV5-8 and TRBJ1-1; unclear D gene. The V and J ends lost 3 bases and 5 bases respectively, with 20 bases between them. CDR3 length: 16 amino acids. The germline V gene has CDR1 SGHTS and CDR2 YDEGEE. The CDR3 DNA is TGTGCCAGCAGCTCAACGTTTTGGAACGGCGGGACTGAAGCTTTCTTT. Its translation: CASSSTFWNGGTEAFF.